These T cell receptor beta chains were read from a single sample in a study of shared clonotypes between healthy human individuals. Assay: immunoSEQ multiplex PCR; the TCRdb copy retains only in-frame clones and omits some. Of 400,000 to 500,000 clones listed, around 79% were seen once; the top ten hold approximately 12%. The sequencing sample was made of PBMCs. The source of these receptors is a woman in her forties in good health. Some clones in this sample may be carry-over from other donors' samples. Both conserved end residues are part of each CDR3. Each record gives: V gene, J gene, D gene, clone size, CDR3 DNA, CDR3 protein. The D gene is left open where the match is weak. Clone size appears in some rows only: once, few, many, or a class for an expanded clone.

v_call: TRBV19
j_call: TRBJ2-2
d_call: TRBD1
clone_size: few
cdr3_nt: TGTGCCAGTAGTAAGACAGGGGGGGCGCCCGGGGAGCTGTTTTTT
cdr3_aa: CASSKTGGAPGELFF

v_call: TRBV7-8
j_call: TRBJ2-7
d_call: NA
clone_size: NA
cdr3_nt: TGTGCCAGCAGCTTAACCGGAGTCGAGCAGTACTTC
cdr3_aa: CASSLTGVEQYF

v_call: TRBV5-4
j_call: TRBJ1-2
d_call: TRBD1
clone_size: NA
cdr3_nt: TGTGCCAGCAGCCCGACAGGGTCGGCCTATGGCTACACCTTC
cdr3_aa: CASSPTGSAYGYTF

v_call: TRBV11-2
j_call: TRBJ2-1
d_call: TRBD2
clone_size: many
cdr3_nt: TGTGCCAGCAGCCAAGCGGGAGGGCCCTACAATGAGCAGTTCTTC
cdr3_aa: CASSQAGGPYNEQFF

v_call: TRBV28
j_call: TRBJ1-3
d_call: NA
clone_size: once
cdr3_nt: TGTGCCAGCAGCCGGGGCGGACAGAACTCTGGAAACACCATATATTTT
cdr3_aa: CASSRGGQNSGNTIYF

v_call: TRBV10-3
j_call: TRBJ1-2
d_call: NA
clone_size: NA
cdr3_nt: TGTGCCATCAGTGGCACAGGGAACTTTATTAACTATGGCTACACCTTC
cdr3_aa: CAISGTGNFINYGYTF

v_call: TRBV18
j_call: TRBJ2-7
d_call: NA
clone_size: NA
cdr3_nt: TGTGCCAGCTCACCGGGGAGGACCTACGAGCAGTACTTC
cdr3_aa: CASSPGRTYEQYF

v_call: TRBV28
j_call: TRBJ1-5
d_call: NA
clone_size: NA
cdr3_nt: TGTGCCAGCAGTTTACGGGGTTGGAGCAATCAGCCCCAGCATTTT
cdr3_aa: CASSLRGWSNQPQHF

v_call: TRBV5-1
j_call: TRBJ1-1
d_call: NA
clone_size: NA
cdr3_nt: TGCGCCAGCAGATTCTCGGGACAGAACACTGAAGCTTTCTTT
cdr3_aa: CASRFSGQNTEAFF

v_call: TRBV5-6
j_call: TRBJ1-4
d_call: TRBD1
clone_size: once
cdr3_nt: TGTGCCAGCAGCTTGGCCGCAGGGGGTAATGAAAAACTGTTTTTT
cdr3_aa: CASSLAAGGNEKLFF

v_call: TRBV7-3
j_call: TRBJ1-6
d_call: NA
clone_size: NA
cdr3_nt: TGTGCCAGCAGCTTCGGGTTGGGGTCCTCACCCCTCCACTTT
cdr3_aa: CASSFGLGSSPLHF

v_call: TRBV7-8
j_call: TRBJ2-1
d_call: TRBD1
clone_size: few
cdr3_nt: TGTGCCAGCAGCCGGACAGGGGGCTACCCTATTGAGCAGTTCTTC
cdr3_aa: CASSRTGGYPIEQFF

v_call: TRBV18
j_call: TRBJ1-1
d_call: TRBD1
clone_size: NA
cdr3_nt: TGTGCCAGCGCCCCAGGCGGGACAGGGGCTTTCTTT
cdr3_aa: CASAPGGTGAFF

v_call: TRBV6-4
j_call: TRBJ2-3
d_call: TRBD1
clone_size: NA
cdr3_nt: TGTGCCAGCAGCAGGGGGACAGGAGGCACAGATACGCAGTATTTT
cdr3_aa: CASSRGTGGTDTQYF

v_call: TRBV7-2
j_call: TRBJ1-1
d_call: TRBD1
clone_size: NA
cdr3_nt: TGTGCCAGCAGCCCGGCCGGACAGGGCGGAGCTTTCTTT
cdr3_aa: CASSPAGQGGAFF

v_call: TRBV30
j_call: TRBJ2-5
d_call: TRBD1
clone_size: NA
cdr3_nt: TGTGCCTGGAGTCAGGGGGCATCAGAGACCCAGTACTTC
cdr3_aa: CAWSQGASETQYF

v_call: TRBV6-5
j_call: TRBJ1-6
d_call: NA
clone_size: NA
cdr3_nt: TGTGCCAGCAGTTACGGTCGGCGCGATGGGGGACCCCTCCACTTT
cdr3_aa: CASSYGRRDGGPLHF

v_call: TRBV28
j_call: TRBJ1-5
d_call: TRBD1
clone_size: NA
cdr3_nt: TGTGCCAGCAGGGACAGGGCTTTCGGCAATCAGCCCCAGCATTTT
cdr3_aa: CASRDRAFGNQPQHF

v_call: TRBV9
j_call: TRBJ1-1
d_call: NA
clone_size: few
cdr3_nt: TGTGCCAGCAGCGAGGTAGCCACTGAAGCTTTCTTT
cdr3_aa: CASSEVATEAFF

v_call: TRBV30
j_call: TRBJ2-7
d_call: TRBD2
clone_size: NA
cdr3_nt: TGTGCCTGGAGTGTAGGCGGGAGCTCCCACGAGCAGTACTTC
cdr3_aa: CAWSVGGSSHEQYF

v_call: TRBV19
j_call: TRBJ2-5
d_call: TRBD1
clone_size: NA
cdr3_nt: TGTGCCAGTAGTCCGACGACAGGGGTTTTGGAGACCCAGTACTTC
cdr3_aa: CASSPTTGVLETQYF

v_call: TRBV7-9
j_call: TRBJ2-7
d_call: NA
clone_size: once
cdr3_nt: TGTGCCAGCAGCCCCTGGGGGAGCCGGACGGACTACGAGCAGTACTTC
cdr3_aa: CASSPWGSRTDYEQYF

v_call: TRBV4-3
j_call: TRBJ2-6
d_call: NA
clone_size: NA
cdr3_nt: TGCGCCAGCAGCCAAGATGGGGGGAGCTCTGGGGCCAACGTCCTGACTTTC
cdr3_aa: CASSQDGGSSGANVLTF

v_call: TRBV29-1
j_call: TRBJ1-1
d_call: TRBD1
clone_size: NA
cdr3_nt: TGCAGCGTCTCAAGGGGACAGGGAGGTCAGGAGGCTTTCTTT
cdr3_aa: CSVSRGQGGQEAFF

v_call: TRBV6-1
j_call: TRBJ2-7
d_call: NA
clone_size: NA
cdr3_nt: TGTGCCAGCAGTGAATTGGTCATCCGGGCCTACGAGCAGTACTTC
cdr3_aa: CASSELVIRAYEQYF

v_call: TRBV7-9
j_call: TRBJ1-1
d_call: NA
clone_size: NA
cdr3_nt: TGTGCCAGCATCGGTAGTGATGAAGCTTTCTTT
cdr3_aa: CASIGSDEAFF

v_call: TRBV6-4
j_call: TRBJ2-5
d_call: NA
clone_size: NA
cdr3_nt: TGTGCCAGCAGTGACCCGCGACAGGACCAAGAGACCCAGTACTTC
cdr3_aa: CASSDPRQDQETQYF

v_call: TRBV4-2
j_call: TRBJ2-2
d_call: NA
clone_size: few
cdr3_nt: TGTGCCAGCAGCCAAGGATCTACGAACACCGGGGAGCTGTTTTTT
cdr3_aa: CASSQGSTNTGELFF

v_call: TRBV2
j_call: TRBJ1-2
d_call: NA
clone_size: NA
cdr3_nt: TGTGCCAGCAGTCGCGGGGCGGGGCGCTACACCTTC
cdr3_aa: CASSRGAGRYTF

v_call: TRBV6-6
j_call: TRBJ1-1
d_call: NA
clone_size: NA
cdr3_nt: TGTGCCAGCAGGCACAGCTATAGGGGTTACACTGAAGCTTTCTTT
cdr3_aa: CASRHSYRGYTEAFF

v_call: TRBV11-2
j_call: TRBJ2-3
d_call: NA
clone_size: NA
cdr3_nt: TGTGCCAGCAGCGTCCGGGAACTCAGCACAGATACGCAGTATTTT
cdr3_aa: CASSVRELSTDTQYF

v_call: TRBV9
j_call: TRBJ2-7
d_call: TRBD1
clone_size: NA
cdr3_nt: TGTGCCGCCCGGGACAGGGCCCGCCCGGTCTCCTACGAGCAGTACTTC
cdr3_aa: CAARDRARPVSYEQYF

v_call: TRBV15
j_call: TRBJ1-5
d_call: TRBD1
clone_size: NA
cdr3_nt: TGTGCCACCAGCCAAGACAGGGGCTATCAGCCCCAGCATTTT
cdr3_aa: CATSQDRGYQPQHF

v_call: TRBV2
j_call: TRBJ1-3
d_call: TRBD1
clone_size: NA
cdr3_nt: TGTGCCAGCAGTGGACCCGGGACAGGATTCTCCGGAAACACCATATATTTT
cdr3_aa: CASSGPGTGFSGNTIYF

v_call: TRBV7-2
j_call: TRBJ1-1
d_call: NA
clone_size: NA
cdr3_nt: TGTGCCAGCCGAAGTGGGGGAACGGCCACTGAAGCTTTCTTT
cdr3_aa: CASRSGGTATEAFF

v_call: TRBV7-6
j_call: TRBJ2-5
d_call: NA
clone_size: NA
cdr3_nt: TGTGCCAGCAGCTTAGCGGCGGAGACCCAGTACTTC
cdr3_aa: CASSLAAETQYF

v_call: TRBV13
j_call: TRBJ1-1
d_call: TRBD1
clone_size: many
cdr3_nt: TGTGCCAGCAGCCTACGGGACAGGATCACTGAAGCTTTCTTT
cdr3_aa: CASSLRDRITEAFF

v_call: TRBV27
j_call: TRBJ2-1
d_call: TRBD2
clone_size: NA
cdr3_nt: TGTGCCAGCAGTATCGGGACTAGCGGGAGTGCCTACAATGAGCAGTTCTTC
cdr3_aa: CASSIGTSGSAYNEQFF

v_call: TRBV7-3
j_call: TRBJ2-7
d_call: NA
clone_size: NA
cdr3_nt: TGTGCCAGCAGCCCTACCGGGGATTCCTACGAGCAGTACTTC
cdr3_aa: CASSPTGDSYEQYF

v_call: TRBV4-3
j_call: TRBJ1-3
d_call: NA
clone_size: NA
cdr3_nt: TGCGCCAGCAGCCAAAGCTTCACAGGGAACCAAGGGACTGGAAACACCATATATTTT
cdr3_aa: CASSQSFTGNQGTGNTIYF

v_call: TRBV27
j_call: TRBJ1-1
d_call: NA
clone_size: many
cdr3_nt: TGTGCCAGCTACGAACCGGGGATGAACACTGAAGCTTTCTTT
cdr3_aa: CASYEPGMNTEAFF

v_call: TRBV5-1
j_call: TRBJ2-2
d_call: TRBD1
clone_size: NA
cdr3_nt: TGCGCCAGCAGCTACGGTGGGACAGGGAACACCGGGGAGCTGTTTTTT
cdr3_aa: CASSYGGTGNTGELFF

v_call: TRBV18
j_call: TRBJ2-7
d_call: NA
clone_size: NA
cdr3_nt: TGTGCCAGCTCACCACCCGGCAGGGGGGGATTCGAGCAGTACTTC
cdr3_aa: CASSPPGRGGFEQYF

v_call: TRBV18
j_call: TRBJ2-7
d_call: NA
clone_size: NA
cdr3_nt: TGTGCCAGCTCACGAGGGCAGCGTGTTCTCTACGAGCAGTACTTC
cdr3_aa: CASSRGQRVLYEQYF

v_call: TRBV27
j_call: TRBJ2-3
d_call: NA
clone_size: once
cdr3_nt: TGTGCCAGCAGAGGGGATACGCAGTATTTT
cdr3_aa: CASRGDTQYF

v_call: TRBV10-3
j_call: TRBJ2-3
d_call: NA
clone_size: NA
cdr3_nt: TGTGCCATCAGTGACGGAAGCGGGTGGCTTGCAGATACGCAGTATTTT
cdr3_aa: CAISDGSGWLADTQYF

v_call: TRBV4-2
j_call: TRBJ2-7
d_call: TRBD2
clone_size: NA
cdr3_nt: TGTGCCAGCAGCCGAACGTTAGGTAGCGGGGCTTCCTACGAGCAGTACTTC
cdr3_aa: CASSRTLGSGASYEQYF

v_call: TRBV28
j_call: TRBJ1-2
d_call: NA
clone_size: NA
cdr3_nt: TGTGCCAGCAATCGGGCTTCTAACTATGGCTACACCTTC
cdr3_aa: CASNRASNYGYTF

v_call: TRBV28
j_call: TRBJ1-1
d_call: NA
clone_size: NA
cdr3_nt: TGTGCCAGCAGCTCCAACCCAGGGGAAGCTTTCTTT
cdr3_aa: CASSSNPGEAFF

v_call: TRBV20-1
j_call: TRBJ2-3
d_call: TRBD2
clone_size: NA
cdr3_nt: TGCAGCGGGAGGCGCGATACGCAGTATTTT
cdr3_aa: CSGRRDTQYF

v_call: TRBV11-1
j_call: TRBJ2-1
d_call: TRBD2
clone_size: NA
cdr3_nt: TGTGCCAGCAGCTTAACTGGACTAGCAACTTACAATGAGCAGTTCTTC
cdr3_aa: CASSLTGLATYNEQFF

v_call: TRBV7-2
j_call: TRBJ2-1
d_call: TRBD2
clone_size: NA
cdr3_nt: TGTGCCAGCAGCTTAGCCCGGACTAGCGGGAGCCACAATGAGCAGTTCTTC
cdr3_aa: CASSLARTSGSHNEQFF

v_call: TRBV4-3
j_call: TRBJ1-1
d_call: NA
clone_size: NA
cdr3_nt: TGCGCCAGCAGCCCCGGGGGGAGAGCTTTCTTT
cdr3_aa: CASSPGGRAFF

v_call: TRBV11-2
j_call: TRBJ2-7
d_call: TRBD1
clone_size: NA
cdr3_nt: TGTGCCAGCAGCTTAAACCCGGGACAGGGGGCTTCCTACGAGCAGTACTTC
cdr3_aa: CASSLNPGQGASYEQYF